This record covers a single T cell receptor (beta chain). The data derive from a study of T cells expressing NK-cell markers. TCRdb re-called the 5' RACE reads; one entry per CDR3 protein, DNA not given. Its listing shows 500,000 to 700,000 distinct CDR3 sequences. The CDR3 is 13 amino acids. Sequenced sample: blood T cells: a sorted CD56 or NKG2C T cell subset, CD4+ or CD8+ T cells, or bulk PBMC T cells (not recorded which). The genes are TRBV12-3 or TRBV12-4 and TRBJ2-1; TCRdb's D gene call, TRBD1, goes unchecked for lack of DNA. The TCR originated in a man younger than 35 in good health. The CDR3 loop reads CASSRTGQDEQFF.